These T cell receptor beta chains were read from a single sample in a study of T-cell memory formation after mild COVID-19. MiXCR, applied by TCRdb to the 5' RACE reads, yields one record per CDR3 protein. The repertoire holds 250,000 to 300,000 distinct CDR3 sequences, with more than 15% as singletons. The sample was PBMCs or a T cell subset sorted from them (not recorded which). These receptor sequences come from a man aged 18 to 30 who had mild COVID-19 (a few samples of this study predate the infection). Cell type and time point are not known. Each CDR3 is given with its conserved first and last residue. The D gene is left open where the match is weak. For some rows the clone size is stated as once, few or many, or as a class when expanded; others skip it.

few	TRBJ2-5	TRBV6-2/TRBV6-3	14	TRBD2	TGTGCCATCGGGACTAGCGGAGTCTCGGAGACCCAGTACTTC	CAIGTSGVSETQYF
many	TRBJ2-2	TRBV18	13	NA	TGTGCCAGCTCACAGAGGAACACCGGGGAGCTGTTTTTT	CASSQRNTGELFF
NA	TRBJ2-1	TRBV7-8	16	TRBD1	TGTGCCAGCAGCACGACCCTGGGGACAGGGTGGAATGAGCAGTTCTTC	CASSTTLGTGWNEQFF
few	TRBJ1-2	TRBV7-9	14	NA	TGTGCCACCGTTCAAGCAGGGTTTGACTATGGCTACACCTTC	CATVQAGFDYGYTF
NA	TRBJ2-7	TRBV19	13	NA	TGTGCCAGTAGTAGACAGACGACCTACGAGCAGTACTTC	CASSRQTTYEQYF
few	TRBJ1-2	TRBV12-3/TRBV12-4	13	NA	TGTGCCAGCAGTTTAAGTAACGGATATGGCTACACCTTC	CASSLSNGYGYTF
many	TRBJ1-2	TRBV5-1	14	NA	TGCGCCAGCAGCCTTAGGACGGGCCCCTATGGCTACACCTTC	CASSLRTGPYGYTF
NA	TRBJ2-5	TRBV2	14	NA	TGTGCCAGCAGGGCCTCACTAGCCTTGGAGACCCAGTACTTC	CASRASLALETQYF
few	TRBJ2-3	TRBV25-1	11	NA	TGTGCCAGCGGAGCGCCAGATACGCAGTATTTT	CASGAPDTQYF
NA	TRBJ1-1	TRBV5-1	14	NA	TGCGCCAGCAGCACGGACCGACCGAACACTGAAGCTTTCTTT	CASSTDRPNTEAFF
many	TRBJ2-2	TRBV7-2	15	NA	TGTGCCAGCAGCTTAGGGGCAGTTAACACCGGGGAGCTGTTTTTT	CASSLGAVNTGELFF
few	TRBJ2-3	TRBV5-1	16	NA	TGCGCCAGCAGCTGGGGGGAACTAGCTGTCGGGGGTACGCAGTATTTT	CASSWGELAVGGTQYF
few	TRBJ2-1	TRBV5-4	15	TRBD2	TGTGCCAGCAGCTTCACCGGGGGGGCCCCGAATGAGCAGTTCTTC	CASSFTGGAPNEQFF
few	TRBJ2-5	TRBV5-1	13	NA	TGCGCCAGCAGTTCGACTGCCCAAGAGACCCAGTACTTC	CASSSTAQETQYF
few	TRBJ2-3	TRBV15	15	TRBD1	TGTGCCACCAGCACCCGGGACAGACGCACAGATACGCAGTATTTT	CATSTRDRRTDTQYF
many	TRBJ1-1	TRBV18	13	NA	TGTGCCAGCTCACCACCGTCCAGCTCTGAAGCTTTCTTT	CASSPPSSSEAFF
NA	TRBJ2-1	TRBV7-2	15	TRBD1	TGTGCCAGCAGCTTTCGTGACAGGGGCTACAATGAGCAGTTCTTC	CASSFRDRGYNEQFF
few	TRBJ1-1	TRBV7-9	13	NA	TGTGCCAGCAGCCCGCCGACTGATCTGAGAGCTTTCTTT	CASSPPTDLRAFF
few	TRBJ1-4	TRBV25-1	13	TRBD1	TGTGCCAGCAGTGGGGACAGGATGGAAAAACTGTTTTTT	CASSGDRMEKLFF
few	TRBJ1-1	TRBV27	15	TRBD1	TGTGCCAGCAGTTCTGGACAGGGTATGAACACTGAAGCTTTCTTT	CASSSGQGMNTEAFF
NA	TRBJ2-3	TRBV7-9	16	NA	TGTGCCAGCAGCCCCCGTGGGCGGGTGGGCGCATATACGCAGTATTTT	CASSPRGRVGAYTQYF
few	TRBJ2-6	TRBV12-3/TRBV12-4	14	NA	TGTGCCAGCAGTTTCCCAGCTGGGGCCAACGTCCTGACTTTC	CASSFPAGANVLTF